These 23 T cell receptor beta chains were sequenced from one sample in a study of spatial heterogeneity in lung cancer. Study findings and constraints: The number of expanded tumor alpha and beta chains correlated with mutation number.

Antigens of these TCRs are unknown. One entry per CDR3 protein, called by TCRdb with MiXCR from the 5' RACE reads. The sample yields about 14,000 distinct CDR3 sequences, around 4.7% seen once. The time point is: sample taken at primary tumor resection. Sequencing used lung tumor tissue, obtained at surgery. Every receptor here comes from a female donor with early-stage non-small cell lung cancer.

This clonotype was recorded many times. DNA for the CDR3: TGTGCCAGCTCAAATCGGGTAACAGAAGGGACCCAGTACTTC. Translating gives CASSNRVTEGTQYF. This chain joins TRBV18 and TRBJ2-5, with D hard to call. Germline CDR1 reads KGHSH; CDR2 reads LQKENI. The V and J ends lost 5 bases and 7 bases respectively, with 17 bases between them. The CDR3 length is 14 residues.

This clonotype showed up many times. This rearrangement joins TRBV20-1 to TRBJ1-3, with D hard to call. V lost 6 bases, J lost 4 bases, and 13 bases lay in between. The germline CDR1 and CDR2 sequences are DFQATT and SNEGSKA (reference sequence). The CDR3 is 13 amino acids. The chain's CDR3 is CSALSDSGNTIYF. DNA of the CDR3: TGCAGTGCCCTTTCGGACTCGGGAAACACCATATATTTT.

This clonotype was picked up many times. The V gene is TRBV7-6, the J gene TRBJ1-5; possibly TRBD1 for D (6 bases). The CDR3 covers 16 residues. CDR1 is SGHVS, CDR2 FNYEAQ, per germline. The V and J ends lost 4 bases and 0 bases respectively, with 13 bases between them. The CDR3 DNA reads TGTGCCAGCAGCTGGGGGACATCATATAGCAATCAGCCCCAGCATTTT. Its protein product is CASSWGTSYSNQPQHF. Full variable domain (remainder filled in from reference TRBV7-6 and TRBJ1-5): GAGVSQSPRYKVTKRGQDVALRCDPISGHVSLYWYRQALGQGPEFLTYFNYEAQQDKSGLPNDRFSAERPEGSISTLTIQRTEQRDSAMYRCASSWGTSYSNQPQHFGDGTRLSIL.

V usage is TRBV6-2 or TRBV6-3 and J usage is TRBJ2-1, with a possible D match to TRBD1 (6 bases). The CDR3 is 16 amino acids. Germline CDR1 reads MNHEY; CDR2 reads SVGEGT. Deletions cut 4 bases from V and 4 bases from J, with 17 bases between. This chain's CDR3 is CASSWDIEAAYNEQFF. Here the CDR3 DNA reads TGTGCCAGCAGTTGGGACATTGAGGCGGCTTACAATGAGCAGTTCTTC.

At least ten counts were recorded for this clonotype. The chain joins TRBV28 to TRBJ2-5, with D maybe TRBD1 (5 bases). V was pared by 2 bases and J by 4 bases, with 23 bases between. CDR1 and CDR2 (germline): MDHEN, SYDVKM. This CDR3 has 18 residues. The CDR3 spells CASSLSPGRNWGRETQYF. The CDR3 coding sequence is TGTGCCAGCAGTTTAAGCCCCGGACGGAACTGGGGCCGAGAGACCCAGTACTTC.

At least ten counts were recorded for this clonotype. This chain connects TRBV6-1 to TRBJ2-3; 14 bases fit TRBD2. Germline CDR1 is MNHNS and CDR2 is SASEGT. Trimming at V came to 4 bases and at J to 5 bases, leaving 5 bases not matched to a gene. The CDR3 length is 16 residues. The CDR3 nucleotides are TGTGCCAGCAGTGCCCGGACTAGCGGGGGGATAGATACGCAGTATTTT. Its protein is CASSARTSGGIDTQYF.

This clonotype was detected ten times or more. The rearrangement uses TRBV7-6 and TRBJ2-3; D is possibly TRBD1 (5 bases). The germline CDR1 and CDR2 sequences are SGHVS and FNYEAQ. The V and J ends lost 5 bases and 6 bases respectively, with 15 bases between them. CDR3 length equals 14 residues. CDR3 nucleotide sequence: TGTGCCAGCAGCCCGAGGCAGGGCGCCGATACGCAGTATTTT. It encodes CASSPRQGADTQYF.

This clonotype was observed a handful of times. V and J are TRBV7-7 and TRBJ2-4; either TRBD1 or TRBD2 may supply D (5 bases each). Trimming shortened V by 7 bases and J by 3 bases, and 16 bases separated the two germline ends. Germline lookup yields CDR1 SSHAT and CDR2 FNYEAQ (reference sequence). This CDR3 has 15 residues. The chain's CDR3 is CASTTPRGRKNIQYF. The CDR3 DNA reads as TGTGCCAGCACCACACCGAGGGGTCGCAAAAACATTCAGTACTTC. Complete variable domain (other parts from reference TRBV7-7 and TRBJ2-4): GAGVSQSPRYKVTKRGQDVTLRCDPISSHATLYWYQQALGQGPEFLTYFNYEAQPDKSGLPSDRFSAERPEGSISTLTIQRTEQRDSAMYRCASTTPRGRKNIQYFGAGTRLSVL.

This clonotype was observed many times. The chain couples TRBV28 to TRBJ1-5, with 8 bases identical to TRBD1. The CDR3 is 17 residues long. Looked up from germline, CDR1 is MDHEN and CDR2 is SYDVKM. V dropped 8 bases and J dropped 0; count of bases not matched to a gene: 12. The CDR3 DNA follows: TGTGCCAGCGGCCCCAGGGGGCGACCTTATAGCAATCAGCCCCAGCATTTT. Translated, it gives CASGPRGRPYSNQPQHF.

This clonotype was picked up many times. The gene calls are TRBV5-4 and TRBJ2-2; 9 bases are a match to TRBD2. V was pared by 3 bases and J by 5 bases, with 17 bases of the junction left unmatched. CDR3 length equals 19 residues. Germline assignment: CDR1 SGHNT and CDR2 YYREEE (reference sequence). The CDR3 region has the DNA TGTGCCAGCAGCTCCCCGCGGGGTAGCGGGGGACTCAGAACCGGGGAGCTGTTTTTT. Amino acid sequence: CASSSPRGSGGLRTGELFF.

This clonotype was picked up many times. The chain links TRBV6-5 to TRBJ2-7; D is tentatively TRBD1 or TRBD2 (5 bases each). From germline, CDR1 is MNHEY and CDR2 SVGAGI. The CDR3 length is 15 residues. With 4 bases removed from V and 6 bases from J, the gap between germline ends came to 19 bases. The DNA of the CDR3 is TGTGCCAGCAGTTCCTCGGGAAGGGGTAAGGGCGAGCAGTACTTC. Protein: CASSSSGRGKGEQYF.

This clonotype is judged large. This chain links TRBV7-6 with TRBJ2-7, with D unclear. Germline V gives CDR1 SGHVS, CDR2 FNYEAQ. Trimming pared 2 bases from V and 9 bases from J, leaving 11 bases between. The CDR3 spans 12 residues. The DNA of the CDR3 is TGTGCCAGCAGCTTAATTCCCGGAACGCAGTACTTC. Protein: CASSLIPGTQYF. The full variable domain, rest sourced from reference TRBV7-6 and TRBJ2-7, is GAGVSQSPRYKVTKRGQDVALRCDPISGHVSLYWYRQALGQGPEFLTYFNYEAQQDKSGLPNDRFSAERPEGSISTLTIQRTEQRDSAMYRCASSLIPGTQYFGPGTRLTVT.

This clonotype was counted at least ten times. The J gene is TRBJ2-6, the V gene TRBV7-2, with D possibly matching TRBD2 (5 bases). Trimming stripped 5 bases from V and 6 bases from J, with 8 bases between. Germline lookup yields CDR1 SGHTA and CDR2 FQGNSA. The CDR3 spans 13 residues. The CDR3 DNA reads TGTGCCAGCAGCCCCGGGATGGCCAACGTCCTGACTTTC. Translating gives CASSPGMANVLTF.

There are many counts of this clonotype. The V call is TRBV5-1, the J call TRBJ2-2; D is perhaps TRBD1 or TRBD2 (5 bases each). Germline CDR1 reads SGHRS; CDR2 reads YFSETQ. V was pared by 4 bases and J by 7 bases, with 14 bases between. The CDR3 is 14 residues long. The CDR3 loop is CASSPTQGVGELFF. The DNA of the CDR3 is TGCGCCAGCAGCCCCACCCAGGGAGTCGGGGAGCTGTTTTTT.

This clonotype has a count of ten or more. J is TRBJ2-7 and V is TRBV28; D ambiguous. V lost 5 bases and J lost 4, with 9 bases in between. From germline, CDR1 is MDHEN and CDR2 SYDVKM. The CDR3 runs to 12 residues. The CDR3 sequence is CASSPHEYEQYF. The CDR3 region has the DNA TGTGCCAGCAGTCCACATGAGTACGAGCAGTACTTC.

The sample holds many counts of this clonotype. V and J are TRBV27 and TRBJ1-2; TRBD1 might be the D (5 bases). This CDR3 comprises 14 residues. Trimming took 3 bases from V and 1 from J, leaving 9 bases between them. CDR1 is MNHEY and CDR2 is SMNVEV in the germline V gene (reference sequence). CDR3 region: CASSFTGLNYGYTF. CDR3 sequence (DNA): TGTGCCAGCAGTTTTACAGGCCTTAACTATGGCTACACCTTC.

This clonotype was observed many times. The rearrangement uses TRBV6-1 and TRBJ2-6; either TRBD1 or TRBD2 may supply D (7 bases each). The CDR3 length is 18 residues. Trimming pared 6 bases from V and 2 bases from J, leaving 20 bases between. CDR1 and CDR2 from the germline V gene are MNHNS and SASEGT. CDR3 sequence: CASRKSQGGVTGANVLTF. The CDR3 nucleotides read TGTGCCAGCAGGAAGTCGCAGGGGGGGGTCACTGGGGCCAACGTCCTGACTTTC.

This clonotype was counted ten times or more. The V call is TRBV5-1, the J call TRBJ1-2, with D possibly matching TRBD1 (5 bases). The germline V and J ends were trimmed by 0 bases and 3 bases, with 9 bases remaining between them. The CDR3 consists of 14 residues. CDR1 SGHRS and CDR2 YFSETQ come from the germline V gene. CDR3 sequence reads: CASSLAVGDYGYTF. The CDR3 DNA reads TGCGCCAGCAGCTTGGCTGTAGGGGACTATGGCTACACCTTC.

Many counts were recorded for this clonotype. The V gene is TRBV6-1, the J gene TRBJ2-2; perhaps TRBD2 as D (5 bases). The CDR3 contains 17 residues. V was cut by 1 base and J by 4 bases, with 16 bases left in between. Germline V lookup: CDR1 MNHNS, CDR2 SASEGT. The CDR3 here is CASSEEGEGTFTGELFF. In DNA, the CDR3 is TGTGCCAGCAGTGAAGAGGGAGAGGGTACGTTCACCGGGGAGCTGTTTTTT.

This clonotype came up many times. The rearrangement uses TRBV6-1 and TRBJ2-3; D gene unclear. Germline V gives CDR1 MNHNS, CDR2 SASEGT. The CDR3 has 14 amino acids. The V end was cut by 6 bases, the J end by 4 bases, with 14 bases between. The CDR3 bases are TGTGCCAGCAGGCGTTGGGGTTCCCCAGATACGCAGTATTTT. The encoded protein is CASRRWGSPDTQYF.

This clonotype was seen at least ten times. The CDR3 here is CASRSWAGLNTDTQYF. The CDR3 region has the DNA TGTGCCAGCAGGTCCTGGGCGGGGCTAAACACAGATACGCAGTATTTT. The chain uses TRBV27 and TRBJ2-3; perhaps TRBD2 as D (6 bases). With 6 bases removed from V and 2 bases from J, the gap between germline ends came to 18 bases. This CDR3 has 16 residues. CDR1 is MNHEY and CDR2 is SMNVEV in the germline V gene (reference sequence).

This clonotype was recorded at least ten times. The chain joins TRBV18 to TRBJ2-3; D call uncertain. The CDR3 is made up of 14 amino acids. CDR1 KGHSH and CDR2 LQKENI come from the germline V gene. V dropped 2 bases and J dropped 1 base, with 7 bases sitting between them. The CDR3 DNA follows: TGTGCCAGCTCACCAAATTCGGGCACAGATACGCAGTATTTT. Translating it yields CASSPNSGTDTQYF.

The V gene is TRBV6-2 or TRBV6-3, the J gene TRBJ2-7; either TRBD1 or TRBD2 may supply D (6 bases each). From germline, CDR1 is MNHEY and CDR2 SVGEGT. V lost 6 bases and J lost 12, with 21 bases in between. The CDR3 totals 13 residues. CDR3 nucleotides: TGTGCCAGCAGCCTAGGCGGGACATTTCAAGTGTACTTC. This codes for CASSLGGTFQVYF.